Listed here are 10 T cell receptor beta chains from one sample, sequenced in a study of T cells in Graves' hyperthyroidism and ophthalmopathy. Amplification of TCR beta CDR3 regions used RNA as the template. Primed by the HTBI set, a first-round RT-PCR was run on the TCR CDR3. TCRdb re-called the multiplex PCR reads with MiXCR, one entry per CDR3 protein. The sample carries approximately 600,000 distinct CDR3 sequences, 15% to 20% recorded once. Sequenced input: blood. These receptors were collected from a woman in her twenties or thirties with Graves' hyperthyroidism.

This clonotype was counted at least ten times. The rearrangement joins TRBV11-3 to TRBJ2-7, with 8 bases matching TRBD1. V dropped 7 bases and J dropped 7; count of bases not matched to a gene: 15. The CDR3 runs 15 residues. Germline CDR1 SGHNT, CDR2 YENEEA. The CDR3, as DNA: TGTGCCAGCACCGGACAGGGATCAACTTGGGGTGAGCAGTACTTC. Encoded protein: CASTGQGSTWGEQYF. Drawing the rest from reference TRBV11-3 and TRBJ2-7, the complete variable domain is EAGVVQSPRYKIIEKKQPVAFWCNPISGHNTLYWYLQNLGQGPELLIRYENEEAVDDSQLPKDRFSAERLKGVDSTLKIQPAELGDSAVYLCASTGQGSTWGEQYFGPGTRLTVT.

This clonotype has ten or more counts. The chain has TRBV28 and TRBJ1-5; D remains unclear. V was trimmed by 2 bases and J by 0 bases, leaving 17 bases between them. The germline CDR1 and CDR2 sequences are MDHEN and SYDVKM. CDR3 length: 18 amino acids. The CDR3 protein is CASSLGTVASYSNQPQHF. Here the CDR3 DNA reads TGTGCCAGCAGTTTAGGCACAGTCGCCTCTTATAGCAATCAGCCCCAGCATTTT.

A few counts support this clonotype. This rearrangement joins TRBV20-1 to TRBJ2-1; 11 bases map to TRBD2. CDR3 size: 16 residues. Looked up from germline, CDR1 is DFQATT and CDR2 is SNEGSKA (reference sequence). Trimming took 2 bases from V and 12 from J; bases not matched to a gene: 15. The CDR3 reads CSARSGAGTSGIRQFF. The CDR3 coding sequence is TGCAGTGCTAGATCGGGGGCCGGGACTAGCGGCATCCGGCAGTTCTTC.

A few counts support this clonotype. This sequence may be a read error, since a much larger clone differs from it by one base. This rearrangement joins TRBV27 to TRBJ2-3, with 13 positions matching TRBD2. Germline loops: CDR1 MNHEY, CDR2 SMNVEV (reference sequence). This CDR3 contains 16 residues. V lost 4 bases to trimming and J lost 2 bases; unmatched junction nucleotides: 3. The CDR3 is CASSSTSGRATDTQYF. The CDR3, as DNA: TGTGCCAGCAGTTCCACTAGCGGGAGGGCCACAGATACGCAGTATTTT.

This chain's CDR3 is CASSLDTGMNTEAFF. DNA of the CDR3: TGCGCCAGCAGCTTGGATACGGGGATGAACACTGAAGCTTTCTTT. The rearrangement uses TRBV5-1 and TRBJ1-1; D is unresolved. Germline lookup yields CDR1 SGHRS and CDR2 YFSETQ. The CDR3 extends over 15 amino acids. V was cut by 0 bases and J by 0 bases, with 9 bases left in between.

This clonotype was seen more than once but under ten times. An end of the junction differs from the germline gene, which may be a read error. V is TRBV3-1 and J is TRBJ1-2, with D perhaps TRBD1 (5 bases). Germline V gene data show CDR1 as LGHDT and CDR2 as YNNKEL (reference sequence). The CDR3 has 12 amino acids. This chain's CDR3 is CASTQDGGGYTF. Written as DNA, the CDR3 is TGTGCCAGCACCCAAGATGGGGGTGGCTACACCTTC.

The sample holds a few counts of this clonotype. This chain uses TRBV7-2 with TRBJ2-7; D may be TRBD2 (6 bases). V was cut by 4 bases and J by 1 base, with 14 bases left in between. This CDR3 has 15 amino acids. Germline lookup yields CDR1 SGHTA and CDR2 FQGNSA. DNA of the CDR3: TGTGCCAGCAGCTCCCGGGACTTATTATCCTACGAGCAGTACTTC. It encodes CASSSRDLLSYEQYF. Full variable domain (missing parts from reference TRBV7-2 and TRBJ2-7): GAGVSQSPSNKVTEKGKDVELRCDPISGHTALYWYRQSLGQGLEFLIYFQGNSAPDKSGLPSDRFSAERTGGSVSTLTIQRTQQEDSAVYLCASSSRDLLSYEQYFGPGTRLTVT.

This clonotype was seen many times. The rearrangement links TRBV28 to TRBJ2-2, with a possible D match to TRBD1 (6 bases). Trimming removed 2 bases at V and 4 bases at J, with 11 bases between. Per the germline V gene, CDR1 is MDHEN and CDR2 is SYDVKM. This CDR3 is built from 15 residues. The DNA for the CDR3 is TGTGCCAGCAGTTTAGGGGGCGCCGGCACCGGGGAGCTGTTTTTT. Its translation is CASSLGGAGTGELFF.

This clonotype came up many times. The chain combines TRBV29-1 with TRBJ2-7; D is unresolved. The CDR3 consists of 11 residues. Trimming took 4 bases from V and 5 from J, leaving 9 bases between them. Germline CDR1 reads SQVTM; CDR2 reads ANQGSEA. CDR3 sequence (DNA): TGCAGCGTTGGGGGAAACCACGAGCAGTACTTC. Its protein is CSVGGNHEQYF.

This clonotype was observed a few times. The chain couples TRBV4-1 to TRBJ1-5; no firm D call. The V gene lost 0 bases and the J gene lost 7 bases, with 10 bases spanning the gap. The CDR3 sequence is 14 residues long. The V gene's germline CDR1 is MGHRA and CDR2 YSYEKL. CDR3 amino acids: CASSQDQWRQPQHF. The CDR3 bases are TGCGCCAGCAGCCAAGATCAGTGGCGGCAGCCCCAGCATTTT.